This TCR beta chain appears in the sequencing data of a study of shared clonotypes between healthy human individuals. On the study more broadly: The cohort had a couple of women and a few men, ages 18 to 49.

CDR1 and CDR2 from the germline V gene are SGHTA and FQGNSA. The CDR3 spans 14 residues. Trimming cost V 5 bases and J 1 base, with 11 bases left between them. As concerns this clone: Antigen: not known.

Some 90 million PBMCs were counted before genomic DNA extraction. The authors ran the assay at deep level. The data were produced by immunoSEQ multiplex PCR, yet TCRdb's version contains in-frame clones alone and is incomplete. The table records approximately 480,000 clones, nearly 80% of them present only once. Study observations and caveats: Depth of sequencing was expected to influence donor clonotype sharing.

Sequenced: PBMCs. The sequence came from a middle-aged woman in good health. Some clones in this sample may be carry-over from other donors' samples. The chain links TRBV7-2 to TRBJ2-5; D call uncertain. CDR3 nucleotide sequence: TGTGCCAGCAGCGTTGTCGGGCTCCAAGAGACCCAGTACTTC. It encodes CASSVVGLQETQYF.